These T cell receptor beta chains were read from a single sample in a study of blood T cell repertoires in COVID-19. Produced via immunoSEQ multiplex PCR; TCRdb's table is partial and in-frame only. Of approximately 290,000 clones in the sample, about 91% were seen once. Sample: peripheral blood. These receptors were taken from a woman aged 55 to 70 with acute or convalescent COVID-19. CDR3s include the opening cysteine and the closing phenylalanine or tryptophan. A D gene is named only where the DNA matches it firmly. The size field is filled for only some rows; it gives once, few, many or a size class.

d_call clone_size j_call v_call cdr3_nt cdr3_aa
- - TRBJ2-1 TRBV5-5 TGTGCCAGCAGCCCGCGCCCTCCAGGCGGCGACGGAGGGAATGAGCAGTTCTTC CASSPRPPGGDGGNEQFF
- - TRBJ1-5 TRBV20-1 TGCAGTGCTAGTTTCCCAGGAGCTAGGGGTCAGCCCCAGCATTTT CSASFPGARGQPQHF
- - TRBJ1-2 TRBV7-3 TGTGCCAGCAGCCCGACAGCTAACTATGGCTACACCTTC CASSPTANYGYTF
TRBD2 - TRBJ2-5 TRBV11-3 TGTGCCAGCAGCCGGGGACCCGGGGGGGAGACCCAGTACTTC CASSRGPGGETQYF
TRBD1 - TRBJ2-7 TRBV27 TGTGCCAGCAGTCACCGGACAGGGGGGCCCTACGAGCAGTACTTC CASSHRTGGPYEQYF
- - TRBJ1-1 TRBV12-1 TGTGCCAGCAGCCCTGGACAGGGGGCGAACAGCACTGAAGCTTTCTTT CASSPGQGANSTEAFF
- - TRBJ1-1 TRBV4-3 TGCGCCAGCAGCCAAGATAGCAAGAACACTGAAGCTTTCTTT CASSQDSKNTEAFF
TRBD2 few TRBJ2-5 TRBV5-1 TGCGCCAGCAATCCGGAGGGGACTAGCGGGTCCCAAGAGACCCAGTACTTC CASNPEGTSGSQETQYF
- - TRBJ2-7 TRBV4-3 TGCGCCAGCAGCCAAATCCTCTCCTACGAGCAGTACTTC CASSQILSYEQYF
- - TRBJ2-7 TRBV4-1 TGCGCCAGCAGCCAAGAAGCGGGTCAGGGTGGGTCCGAGCAGTACTTC CASSQEAGQGGSEQYF
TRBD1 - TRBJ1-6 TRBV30 TGTGCCTGGAGTGTGGGGCAGGGGGTATGGAATTCACCCCTCCACTTT CAWSVGQGVWNSPLHF
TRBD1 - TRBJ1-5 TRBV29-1 TGCAGCGTTGAGACAGGGCCAGGATCGCCCCAGCATTTT CSVETGPGSPQHF
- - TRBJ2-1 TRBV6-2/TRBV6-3 TGTGCCAGCAGCGAGGTTTCTCGTGAGCAGTTCTTC CASSEVSREQFF